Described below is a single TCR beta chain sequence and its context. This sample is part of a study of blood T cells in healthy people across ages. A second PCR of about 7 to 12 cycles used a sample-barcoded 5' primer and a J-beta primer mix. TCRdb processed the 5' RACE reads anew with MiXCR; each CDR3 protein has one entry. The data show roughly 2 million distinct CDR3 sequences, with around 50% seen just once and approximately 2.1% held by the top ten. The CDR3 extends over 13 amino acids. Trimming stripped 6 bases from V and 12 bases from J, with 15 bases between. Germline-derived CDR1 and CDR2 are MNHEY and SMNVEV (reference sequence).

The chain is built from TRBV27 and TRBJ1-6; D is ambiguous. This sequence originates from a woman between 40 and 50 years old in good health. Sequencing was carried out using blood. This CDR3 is CASRPGPVVPLHF. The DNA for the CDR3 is TGTGCCAGCAGGCCAGGCCCCGTCGTACCCCTCCACTTT.